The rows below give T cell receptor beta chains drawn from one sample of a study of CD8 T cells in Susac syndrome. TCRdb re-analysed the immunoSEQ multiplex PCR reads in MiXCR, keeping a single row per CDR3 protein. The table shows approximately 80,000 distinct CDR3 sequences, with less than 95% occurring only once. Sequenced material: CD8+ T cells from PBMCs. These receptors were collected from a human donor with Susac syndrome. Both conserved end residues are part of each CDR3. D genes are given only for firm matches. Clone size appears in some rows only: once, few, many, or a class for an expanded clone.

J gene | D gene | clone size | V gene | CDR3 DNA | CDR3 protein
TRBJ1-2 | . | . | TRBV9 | TGTGCCAGCAGCGTAGCTACTCCCAGCCCCGGAGGCTACACCTTC | CASSVATPSPGGYTF
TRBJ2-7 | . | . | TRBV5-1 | TGCGCCAGCAGCTTCATTAGCTCCTACGAGCAGTACTTC | CASSFISSYEQYF
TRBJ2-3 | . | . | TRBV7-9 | TGTGCCAGCAGCTACGGGACTCCGGTTACAGATACGCAGTATTTT | CASSYGTPVTDTQYF
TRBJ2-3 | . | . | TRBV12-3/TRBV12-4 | TGTGCCAGCAGTCCCATGGGACGGCAAGATACGCAGTATTTT | CASSPMGRQDTQYF
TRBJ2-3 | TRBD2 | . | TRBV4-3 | TGCGCCAGCAGCCAAGATGTTTTGAGCGGGGGTTACACAGATACGCAGTATTTT | CASSQDVLSGGYTDTQYF
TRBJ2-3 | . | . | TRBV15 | TGTGCCACCAGCAGGGATCTGGGGGGGCAGATCACAGATACGCAGTATTTT | CATSRDLGGQITDTQYF
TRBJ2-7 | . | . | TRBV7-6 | TGTGCCAGCACCCCTGCCACAACTTCCTACGAGCAGTACTTC | CASTPATTSYEQYF
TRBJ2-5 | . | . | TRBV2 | TGTGCCATCCTCGACAGAAGCGAGACCCAGTACTTC | CAILDRSETQYF
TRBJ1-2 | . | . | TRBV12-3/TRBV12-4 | TGTGCCAGCAGTTTAGCCTCAGGGCGTAACAGAATCGGCTACACCTTC | CASSLASGRNRIGYTF
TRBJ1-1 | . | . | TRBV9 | TGTGCCAGCAGCGGCGGGCAGGTAGAAGCTGAAGCTTTCTTT | CASSGGQVEAEAFF
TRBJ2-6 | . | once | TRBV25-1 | TGTGCCAGCAGTGGAGGGGCCGGGGCCAACGTCCTGACTTTC | CASSGGAGANVLTF
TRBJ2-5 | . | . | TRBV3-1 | TGTGCCAGCAGCCTAAGCCTACTCGGTCAAGAGACCCAGTACTTC | CASSLSLLGQETQYF
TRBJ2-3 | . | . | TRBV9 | TGTGCCAGCAGCCGAGCGAAGGTCACAGATACGCAGTATTTT | CASSRAKVTDTQYF
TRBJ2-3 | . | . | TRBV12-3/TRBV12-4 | TGTGCCAGCAGCCCAAACTCTGGAAGAGACACAGATACGCAGTATTTT | CASSPNSGRDTDTQYF
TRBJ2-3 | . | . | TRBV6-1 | TGTGCCAGCAGCTCAGGGCTAAGTTACCCCACAGATACGCAGTATTTT | CASSSGLSYPTDTQYF
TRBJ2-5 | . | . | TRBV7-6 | TGTGCCAGCAGCTTTAGCATTGGAGAGACCCAGTACTTC | CASSFSIGETQYF
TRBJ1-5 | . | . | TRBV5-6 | TGTGCCAGCGGAGAGAGGGGGGCTTTCGATCAGCCCCAGCATTTT | CASGERGAFDQPQHF
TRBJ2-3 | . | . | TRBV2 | TGTGCCAGCAGCGCTCCCCTTGAAGATACGCAGTATTTT | CASSAPLEDTQYF
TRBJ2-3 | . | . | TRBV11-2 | TGTGCCAGCAGCTTAGTACCCCGACTGGGGGCTCGCACAGATACGCAGTATTTT | CASSLVPRLGARTDTQYF
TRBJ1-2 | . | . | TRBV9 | TGTGCCAGCAGCGTAGGGGCAGATAACTATGGCTACACCTTC | CASSVGADNYGYTF
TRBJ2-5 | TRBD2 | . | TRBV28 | TGTGCCAGCAGTATCACTAGCGGGGGGGCTGAAGAGACCCAGTACTTC | CASSITSGGAEETQYF
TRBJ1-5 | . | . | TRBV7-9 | TGTGCCAGCAGCTTAGCGATGGGGGGGAATCAGCCCCAGCATTTT | CASSLAMGGNQPQHF
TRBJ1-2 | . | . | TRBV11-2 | TGTGCCAGCAGCCCCTGGGGGGGCAAGGGCTATGGCTACACCTTC | CASSPWGGKGYGYTF
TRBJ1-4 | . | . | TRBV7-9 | TGTGCCAGCAGCCCAAATGAAAAACTGTTTTTT | CASSPNEKLFF
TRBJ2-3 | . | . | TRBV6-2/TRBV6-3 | TGTGCCAGCAGTTACATTGGGGGGGCCCCAGATACGCAGTATTTT | CASSYIGGAPDTQYF
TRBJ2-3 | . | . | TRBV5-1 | TGCGCCAGCAGCTTGAGTGGGGGCTTCACAGATACGCAGTATTTT | CASSLSGGFTDTQYF
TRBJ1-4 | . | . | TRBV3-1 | TGTGCCAGCAGCCCTCTTCAAATGGGGCCGTTACTGTTTTTT | CASSPLQMGPLLFF
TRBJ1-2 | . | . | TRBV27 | TGTGCCAGCAAGGGAGGAAGGAGGGACTTTGCGAACTATGGCTACACCTTC | CASKGGRRDFANYGYTF
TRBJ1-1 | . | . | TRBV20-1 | TGCAGTGCTAGGCCCACGGGTATCACTGAAGCTTTCTTT | CSARPTGITEAFF
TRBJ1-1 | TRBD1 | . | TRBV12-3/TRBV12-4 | TGTGCCAGCAGTTGGACAGGGAGCACTGAAGCTTTCTTT | CASSWTGSTEAFF
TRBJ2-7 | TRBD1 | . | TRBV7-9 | TGTGCCAGCAGCTCACCCGGGACAGGAAGCTACGAGCAGTACTTC | CASSSPGTGSYEQYF